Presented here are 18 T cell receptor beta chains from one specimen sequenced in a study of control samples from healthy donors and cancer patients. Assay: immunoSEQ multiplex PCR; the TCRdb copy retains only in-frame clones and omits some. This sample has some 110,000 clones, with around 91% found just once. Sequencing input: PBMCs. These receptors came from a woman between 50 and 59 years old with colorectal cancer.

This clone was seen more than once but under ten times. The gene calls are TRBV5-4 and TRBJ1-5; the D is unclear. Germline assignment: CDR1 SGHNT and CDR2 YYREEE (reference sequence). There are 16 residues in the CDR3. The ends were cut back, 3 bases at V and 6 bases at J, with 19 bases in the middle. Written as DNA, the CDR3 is TGTGCCAGCAGCTCACAAAGAGAGACTATCCGTCAGCCCCAGCATTTT. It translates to CASSSQRETIRQPQHF.

CDR3 in amino acids: CASSPPGAYNEQFF. CDR3 coding DNA: TGTGCCAGCTCTCCGCCAGGCGCTTACAATGAGCAGTTCTTC. V is TRBV6-5 and J is TRBJ2-1; D uncertain. The CDR3 length is 14 residues. Germline V gene data show CDR1 as MNHEY and CDR2 as SVGAGI. With 8 bases removed from V and 4 bases from J, the gap between germline ends came to 15 bases.

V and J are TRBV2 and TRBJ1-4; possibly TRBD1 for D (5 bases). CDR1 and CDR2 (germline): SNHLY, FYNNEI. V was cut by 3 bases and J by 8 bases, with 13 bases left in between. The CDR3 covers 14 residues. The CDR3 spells CASSDGTWGEKLFF. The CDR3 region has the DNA TGTGCCAGCAGTGACGGGACCTGGGGAGAAAAACTGTTTTTT.

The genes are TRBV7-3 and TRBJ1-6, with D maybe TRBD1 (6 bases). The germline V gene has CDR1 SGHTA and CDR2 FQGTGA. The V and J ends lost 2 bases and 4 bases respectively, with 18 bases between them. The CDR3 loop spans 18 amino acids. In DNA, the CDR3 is TGTGCCAGCAGCTTATCTCCCAGGACAGTAGGATATAATTCACCCCTCCACTTT. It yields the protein CASSLSPRTVGYNSPLHF.

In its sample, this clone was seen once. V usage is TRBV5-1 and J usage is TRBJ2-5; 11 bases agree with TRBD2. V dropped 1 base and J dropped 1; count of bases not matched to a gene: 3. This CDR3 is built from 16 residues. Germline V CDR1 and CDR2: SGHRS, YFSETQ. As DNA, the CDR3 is TGCGCCAGCAGCTTGAATCTAGCGGGAGGCCAAGAGACCCAGTACTTC. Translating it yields CASSLNLAGGQETQYF.

CDR3 DNA: TGTGCCAGCAGTGAAGTGCATGATAATTCACCCCTCCACTTT. Its translation: CASSEVHDNSPLHF. The chain is built from TRBV2 and TRBJ1-6; no clear D gene. Germline values: CDR1 SNHLY, CDR2 FYNNEI. V was pared by 1 base and J by 5 bases, with 6 bases between. This CDR3 contains 14 residues. The full variable domain, with the rest looked up from reference TRBV2 and TRBJ1-6, is EPEVTQTPSHQVTQMGQEVILRCVPISNHLYFYWYRQILGQKVEFLVSFYNNEISEKSEIFDDQFSVERPDGSNFTLKIRSTKLEDSAMYFCASSEVHDNSPLHFGNGTRLTVT.

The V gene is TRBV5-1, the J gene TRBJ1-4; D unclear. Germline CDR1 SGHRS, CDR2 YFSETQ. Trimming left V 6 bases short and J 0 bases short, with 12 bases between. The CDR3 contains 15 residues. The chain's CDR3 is CASTDSTATNEKLFF. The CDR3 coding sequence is TGCGCCAGCACAGATTCGACGGCAACTAATGAAAAACTGTTTTTT.

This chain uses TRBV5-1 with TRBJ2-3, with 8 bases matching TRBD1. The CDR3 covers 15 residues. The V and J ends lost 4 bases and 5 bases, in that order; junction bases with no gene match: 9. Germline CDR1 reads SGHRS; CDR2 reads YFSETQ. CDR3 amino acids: CASSQGQGNQDTQYF. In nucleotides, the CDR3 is TGCGCCAGCAGCCAAGGACAGGGAAACCAAGATACGCAGTATTTT.

DNA of the CDR3: TGTGCCAGCAGGAAGACTAGCGGGAACACCGGGGAGCTGTTTTTT. Translation: CASRKTSGNTGELFF. This sequence joins TRBV3-1 (or the pseudogene TRBV3-2) and TRBJ2-2, with 9 bases aligning to TRBD2. Germline V CDR1 and CDR2: LGHDT, YNNKEL (reference sequence). The CDR3 has 15 residues. V lost 6 bases and J lost 1; bases outside the gene matches: 3.

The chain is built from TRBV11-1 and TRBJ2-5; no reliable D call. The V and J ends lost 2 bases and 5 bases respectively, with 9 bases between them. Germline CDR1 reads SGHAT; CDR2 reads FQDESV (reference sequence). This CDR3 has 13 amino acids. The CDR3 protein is CASSLTSDETQYF. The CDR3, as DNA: TGTGCCAGCAGCTTAACCAGCGATGAGACCCAGTACTTC. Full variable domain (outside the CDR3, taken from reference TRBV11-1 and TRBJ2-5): EAEVAQSPRYKITEKSQAVAFWCDPISGHATLYWYRQILGQGPELLVQFQDESVVDDSQLPKDRFSAERLKGVDSTLKIQPAELGDSAMYLCASSLTSDETQYFGPGTRLLVL.

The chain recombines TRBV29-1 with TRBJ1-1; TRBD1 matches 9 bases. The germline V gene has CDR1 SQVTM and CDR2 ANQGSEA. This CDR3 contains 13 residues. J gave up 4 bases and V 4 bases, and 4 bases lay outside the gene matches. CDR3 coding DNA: TGCAGCGTTGGACAGGGGGGAATCACTGAAGCTTTCTTT. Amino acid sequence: CSVGQGGITEAFF.

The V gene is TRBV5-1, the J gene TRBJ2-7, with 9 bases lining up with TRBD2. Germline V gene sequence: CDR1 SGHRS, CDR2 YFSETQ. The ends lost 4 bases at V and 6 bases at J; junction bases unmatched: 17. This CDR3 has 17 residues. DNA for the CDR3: TGCGCCAGCAGCCACATGGGCATTACAGGGACTAGCCTCGAGCAGTACTTC. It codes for CASSHMGITGTSLEQYF.

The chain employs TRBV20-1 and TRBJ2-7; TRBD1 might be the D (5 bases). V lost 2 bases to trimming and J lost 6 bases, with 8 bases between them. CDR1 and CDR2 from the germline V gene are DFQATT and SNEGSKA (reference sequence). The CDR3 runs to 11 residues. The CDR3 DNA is TGCAGTGCTAGAAAGGGGATCGAGCAGTACTTC. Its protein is CSARKGIEQYF.

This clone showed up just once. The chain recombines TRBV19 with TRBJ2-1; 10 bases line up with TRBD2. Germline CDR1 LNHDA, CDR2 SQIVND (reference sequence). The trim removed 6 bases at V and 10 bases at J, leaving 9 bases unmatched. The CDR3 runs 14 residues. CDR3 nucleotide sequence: TGTGCCAGTAGGACACTAGCGGGGTCGTGGGAGCAGTTCTTC. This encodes CASRTLAGSWEQFF.

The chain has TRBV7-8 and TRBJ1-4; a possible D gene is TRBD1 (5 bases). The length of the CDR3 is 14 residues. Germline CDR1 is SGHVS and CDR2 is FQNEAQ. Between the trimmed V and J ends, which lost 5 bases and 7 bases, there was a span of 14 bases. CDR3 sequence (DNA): TGTGCCAGCAGCCTGGCCCAGGGAAGTGAAAAACTGTTTTTT. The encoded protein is CASSLAQGSEKLFF.

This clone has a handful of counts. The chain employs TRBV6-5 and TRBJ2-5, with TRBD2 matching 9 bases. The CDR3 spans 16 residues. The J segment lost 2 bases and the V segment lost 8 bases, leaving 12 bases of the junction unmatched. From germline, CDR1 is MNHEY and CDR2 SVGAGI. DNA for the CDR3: TGTGCCAGCGGTTCGCCGACTAGCGGTACGCAAGAGACCCAGTACTTC. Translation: CASGSPTSGTQETQYF.

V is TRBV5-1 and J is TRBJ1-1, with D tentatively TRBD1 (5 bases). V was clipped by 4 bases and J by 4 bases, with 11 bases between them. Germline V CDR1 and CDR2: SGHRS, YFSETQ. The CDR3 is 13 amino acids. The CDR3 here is CASSPLGGTEAFF. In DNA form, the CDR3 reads TGCGCCAGCAGCCCGCTGGGGGGCACTGAAGCTTTCTTT.

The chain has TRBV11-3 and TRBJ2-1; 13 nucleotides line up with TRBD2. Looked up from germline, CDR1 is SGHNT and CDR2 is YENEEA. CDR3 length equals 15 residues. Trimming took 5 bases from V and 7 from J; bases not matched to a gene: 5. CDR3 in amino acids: CASSTGLAGNNEQFF. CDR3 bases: TGTGCCAGCAGCACGGGACTAGCGGGAAATAATGAGCAGTTCTTC.